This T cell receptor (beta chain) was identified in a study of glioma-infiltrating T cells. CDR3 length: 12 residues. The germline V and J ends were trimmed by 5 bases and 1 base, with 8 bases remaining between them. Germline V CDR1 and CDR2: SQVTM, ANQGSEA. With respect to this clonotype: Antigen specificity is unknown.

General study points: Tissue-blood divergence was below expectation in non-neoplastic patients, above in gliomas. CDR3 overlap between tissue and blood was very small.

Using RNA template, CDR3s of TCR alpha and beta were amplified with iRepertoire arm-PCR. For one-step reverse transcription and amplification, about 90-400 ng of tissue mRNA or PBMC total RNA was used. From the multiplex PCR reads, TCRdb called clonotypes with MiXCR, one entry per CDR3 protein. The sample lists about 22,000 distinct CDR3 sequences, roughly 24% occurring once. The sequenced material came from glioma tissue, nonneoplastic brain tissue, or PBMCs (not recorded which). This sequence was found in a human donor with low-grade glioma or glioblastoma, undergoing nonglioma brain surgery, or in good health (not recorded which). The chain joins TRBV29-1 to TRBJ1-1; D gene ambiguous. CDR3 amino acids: CSVLEGNTEAFF. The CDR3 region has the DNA TGCAGCGTTTTGGAGGGGAACACTGAAGCTTTCTTT.